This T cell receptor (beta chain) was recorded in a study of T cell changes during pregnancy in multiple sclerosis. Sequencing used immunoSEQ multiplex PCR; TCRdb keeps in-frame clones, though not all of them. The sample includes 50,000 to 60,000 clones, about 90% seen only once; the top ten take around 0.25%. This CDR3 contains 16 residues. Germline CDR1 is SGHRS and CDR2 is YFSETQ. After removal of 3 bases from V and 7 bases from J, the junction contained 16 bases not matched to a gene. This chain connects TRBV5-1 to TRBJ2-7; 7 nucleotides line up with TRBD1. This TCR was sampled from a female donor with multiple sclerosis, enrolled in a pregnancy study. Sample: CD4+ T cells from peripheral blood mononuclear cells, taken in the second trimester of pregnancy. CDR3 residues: CASSSGPGTDPLEQYF. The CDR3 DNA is TGCGCCAGCAGCTCGGGACCCGGGACAGATCCCTTGGAGCAGTACTTC.